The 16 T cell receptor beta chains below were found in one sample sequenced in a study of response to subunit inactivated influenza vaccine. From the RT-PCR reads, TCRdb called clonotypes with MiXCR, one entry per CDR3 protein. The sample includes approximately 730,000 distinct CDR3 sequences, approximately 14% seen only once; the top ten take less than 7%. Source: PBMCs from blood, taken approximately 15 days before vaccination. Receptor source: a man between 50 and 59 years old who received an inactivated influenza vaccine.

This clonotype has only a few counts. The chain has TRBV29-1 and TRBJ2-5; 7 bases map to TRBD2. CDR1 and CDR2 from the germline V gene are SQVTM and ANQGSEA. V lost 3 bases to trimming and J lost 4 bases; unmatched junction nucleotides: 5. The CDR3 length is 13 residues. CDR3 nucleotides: TGCAGCGTTGACTTAGGACTAGGAGAGACCCAGTACTTC. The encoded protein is CSVDLGLGETQYF.

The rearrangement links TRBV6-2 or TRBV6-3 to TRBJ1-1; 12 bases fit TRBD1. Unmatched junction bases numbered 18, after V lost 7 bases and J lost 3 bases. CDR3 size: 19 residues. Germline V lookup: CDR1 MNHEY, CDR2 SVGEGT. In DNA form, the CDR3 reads TGTGCCAGCACAACGGACGGGGGGGACAGGGGGCGCCGGGACACTGAAGCTTTCTTT. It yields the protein CASTTDGGDRGRRDTEAFF.

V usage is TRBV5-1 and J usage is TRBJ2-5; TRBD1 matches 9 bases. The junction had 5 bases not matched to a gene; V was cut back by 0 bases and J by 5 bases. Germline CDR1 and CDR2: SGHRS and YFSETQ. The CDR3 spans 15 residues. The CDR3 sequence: CASSLGDRDWETQYF. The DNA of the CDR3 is TGCGCCAGCAGCTTGGGGGACAGGGACTGGGAGACCCAGTACTTC.

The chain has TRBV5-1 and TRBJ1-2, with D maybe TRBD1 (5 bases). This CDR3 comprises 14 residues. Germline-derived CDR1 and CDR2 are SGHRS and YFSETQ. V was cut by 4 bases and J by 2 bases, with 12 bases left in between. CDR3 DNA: TGCGCCAGCAGCCAAGGGGCCCAGAACTATGGCTACACCTTC. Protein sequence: CASSQGAQNYGYTF.

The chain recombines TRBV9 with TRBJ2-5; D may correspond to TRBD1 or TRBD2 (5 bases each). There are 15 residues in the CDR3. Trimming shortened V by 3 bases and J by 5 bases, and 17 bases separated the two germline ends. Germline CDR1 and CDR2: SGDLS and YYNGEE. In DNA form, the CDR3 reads TGTGCCAGCAGCGCCGGGACCGTTCCACGGGAGACCCAGTACTTC. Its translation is CASSAGTVPRETQYF. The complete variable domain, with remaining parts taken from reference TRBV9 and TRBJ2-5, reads DSGVTQTPKHLITATGQRVTLRCSPRSGDLSVYWYQQSLDQGLQFLIQYYNGEERAKGNILERFSAQQFPDLHSELNLSSLELGDSALYFCASSAGTVPRETQYFGPGTRLLVL.

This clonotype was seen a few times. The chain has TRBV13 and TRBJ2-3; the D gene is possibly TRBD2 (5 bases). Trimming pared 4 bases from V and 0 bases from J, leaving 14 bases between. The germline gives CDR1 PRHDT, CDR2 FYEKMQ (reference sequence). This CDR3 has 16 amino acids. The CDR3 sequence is CASSSPPGFSTDTQYF. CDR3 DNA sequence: TGTGCCAGCAGCTCCCCGCCGGGATTTAGCACAGATACGCAGTATTTT.

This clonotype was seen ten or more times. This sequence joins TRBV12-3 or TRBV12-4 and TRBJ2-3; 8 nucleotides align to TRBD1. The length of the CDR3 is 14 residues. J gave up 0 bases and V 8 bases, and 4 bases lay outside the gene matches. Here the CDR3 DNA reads TGTGCCAGCTCGACAGGGGCGAGCACAGATACGCAGTATTTT. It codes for CASSTGASTDTQYF.

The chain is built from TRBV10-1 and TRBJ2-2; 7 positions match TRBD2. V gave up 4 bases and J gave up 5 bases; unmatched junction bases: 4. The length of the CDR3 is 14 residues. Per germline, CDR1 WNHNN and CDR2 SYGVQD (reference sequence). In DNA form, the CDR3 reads TGCGCCAGCAGTGCTATCGGGGGGACCGGGGAGCTGTTTTTT. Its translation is CASSAIGGTGELFF.

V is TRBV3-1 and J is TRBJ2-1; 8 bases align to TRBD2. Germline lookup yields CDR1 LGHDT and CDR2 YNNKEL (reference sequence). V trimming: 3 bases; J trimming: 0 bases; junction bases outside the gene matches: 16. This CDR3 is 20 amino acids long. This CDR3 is CASSHPASGYTLSSYNEQFF. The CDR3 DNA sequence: TGTGCCAGCAGCCATCCCGCTAGCGGGTACACTTTGAGCTCCTACAATGAGCAGTTCTTC.

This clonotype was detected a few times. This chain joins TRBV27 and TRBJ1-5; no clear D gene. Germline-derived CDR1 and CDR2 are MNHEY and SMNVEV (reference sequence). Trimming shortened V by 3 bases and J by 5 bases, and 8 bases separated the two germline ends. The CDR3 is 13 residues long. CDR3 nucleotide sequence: TGTGCCAGCAGTTTGAGACTTTATCAGCCCCAGCATTTT. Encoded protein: CASSLRLYQPQHF.

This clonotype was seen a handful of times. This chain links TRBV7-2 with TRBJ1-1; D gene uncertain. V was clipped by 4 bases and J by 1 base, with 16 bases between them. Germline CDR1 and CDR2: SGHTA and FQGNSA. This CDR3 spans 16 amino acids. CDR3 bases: TGTGCCAGCAGCTCAACCGGAGGGATTACGAACACTGAAGCTTTCTTT. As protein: CASSSTGGITNTEAFF. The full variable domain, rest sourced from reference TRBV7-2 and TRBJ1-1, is GAGVSQSPSNKVTEKGKDVELRCDPISGHTALYWYRQSLGQGLEFLIYFQGNSAPDKSGLPSDRFSAERTGGSVSTLTIQRTQQEDSAVYLCASSSTGGITNTEAFFGQGTRLTVV.

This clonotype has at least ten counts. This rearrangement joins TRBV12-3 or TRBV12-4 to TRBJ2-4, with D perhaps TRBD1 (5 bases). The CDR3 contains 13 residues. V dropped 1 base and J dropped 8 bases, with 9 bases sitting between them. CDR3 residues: CASSLGRVYIQYF. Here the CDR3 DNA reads TGTGCCAGCAGTTTAGGCAGGGTGTACATTCAGTACTTC.

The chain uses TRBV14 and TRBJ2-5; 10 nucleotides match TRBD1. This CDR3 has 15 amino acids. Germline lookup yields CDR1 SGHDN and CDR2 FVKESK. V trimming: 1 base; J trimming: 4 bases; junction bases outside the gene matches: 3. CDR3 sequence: CASSQGQGALETQYF. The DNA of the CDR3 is TGTGCCAGCAGCCAAGGACAGGGGGCCCTAGAGACCCAGTACTTC.

The CDR3 region is CASSLGLRNTQYF. CDR3 in DNA: TGTGCCAGCAGCTTAGGTCTTCGGAATACGCAGTATTTT. The chain links TRBV7-9 to TRBJ2-3; D unclear. Germline values: CDR1 SEHNR, CDR2 FQNEAQ (reference sequence). This CDR3 has 13 amino acids. Trimming stripped 1 base from V and 7 bases from J, with 9 bases between.

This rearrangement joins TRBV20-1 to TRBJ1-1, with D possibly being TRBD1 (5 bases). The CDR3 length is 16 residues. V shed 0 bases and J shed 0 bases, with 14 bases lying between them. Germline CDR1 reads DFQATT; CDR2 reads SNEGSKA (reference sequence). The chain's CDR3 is CSARDWAGPLNTEAFF. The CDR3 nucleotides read TGCAGTGCTAGAGATTGGGCAGGGCCCTTGAACACTGAAGCTTTCTTT.

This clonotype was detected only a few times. Written as DNA, the CDR3 is TGTGCCAGCAGCCAAGGATCTATACTAGCGGGCGAGACCCAGTACTTC. Its translation is CASSQGSILAGETQYF. This sequence joins TRBV14 and TRBJ2-5; 9 positions agree with TRBD2. The CDR3 spans 16 residues. With 1 base clipped from V and 5 bases from J, the junction kept 8 bases outside the gene matches. Per the germline V gene, CDR1 is SGHDN and CDR2 is FVKESK.